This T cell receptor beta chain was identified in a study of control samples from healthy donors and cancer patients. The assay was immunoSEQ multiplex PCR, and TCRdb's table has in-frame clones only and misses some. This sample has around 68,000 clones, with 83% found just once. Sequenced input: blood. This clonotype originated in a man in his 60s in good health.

The DNA for the CDR3 is TGTGCCAGTAGCCAGACAGGGGTTAAAAACATTCAGTACTTC. Protein: CASSQTGVKNIQYF. The gene calls are TRBV19 and TRBJ2-4, with 8 bases identical to TRBD1. The CDR3 totals 14 residues. V shed 6 bases, J shed 4 bases, and the junction held 5 bases outside the gene matches. From germline, CDR1 is LNHDA and CDR2 SQIVND (reference sequence). Together with reference TRBV19 and TRBJ2-4, the CDR3 gives the full variable domain: DGGITQSPKYLFRKEGQNVTLSCEQNLNHDAMYWYRQDPGQGLRLIYYSQIVNDFQKGDIAEGYSVSREKKESFPLTVTSAQKNPTAFYLCASSQTGVKNIQYFGAGTRLSVL.